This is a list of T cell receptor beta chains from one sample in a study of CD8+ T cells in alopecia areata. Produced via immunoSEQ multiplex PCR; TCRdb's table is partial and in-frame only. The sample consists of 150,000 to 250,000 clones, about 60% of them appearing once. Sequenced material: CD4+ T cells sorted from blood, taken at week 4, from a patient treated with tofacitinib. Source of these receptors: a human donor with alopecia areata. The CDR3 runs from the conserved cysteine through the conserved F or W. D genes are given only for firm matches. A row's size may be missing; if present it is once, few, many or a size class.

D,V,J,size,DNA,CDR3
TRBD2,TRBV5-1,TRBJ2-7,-,TGCGCCAGCAGCTTCCAGGGACTAGCCGAGCAGTACTTC,CASSFQGLAEQYF
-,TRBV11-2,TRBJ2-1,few,TGTGCCAGCAGCTTAGATCGACTACACAATGAGCAGTTCTTC,CASSLDRLHNEQFF
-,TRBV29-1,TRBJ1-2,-,TGCAGCGTTGTCATAAGTCCCTATGGCTACACCTTC,CSVVISPYGYTF
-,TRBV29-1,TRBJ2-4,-,TGCAGCGTTGAAGATCGAGTGGGACTAGCCAAAAACATTCAGTACTTC,CSVEDRVGLAKNIQYF
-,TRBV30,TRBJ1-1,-,TGTGCCTGGAGTAGGTCTACCAGTGAAGCTTTCTTT,CAWSRSTSEAFF
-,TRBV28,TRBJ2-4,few,TGTGCCAGCAGTTTATCGGGACGGGTAAACATTCAGTACTTC,CASSLSGRVNIQYF
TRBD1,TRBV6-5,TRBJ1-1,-,TGTGCCAGCCACAGGGGGAACACTGAAGCTTTCTTT,CASHRGNTEAFF
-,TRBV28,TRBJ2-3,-,TGTGCCAGCAGTTTTTTAAAGGGGGGCTCAGATACGCAGTATTTT,CASSFLKGGSDTQYF
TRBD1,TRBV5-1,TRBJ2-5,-,TGCGCCAGCAGCTTTGGACAGGGCCTCCAAGAGACCCAGTACTTC,CASSFGQGLQETQYF
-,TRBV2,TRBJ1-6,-,TGTGCCAGCAGTTGGACGGGAAATTCACCCCTCCACTTT,CASSWTGNSPLHF
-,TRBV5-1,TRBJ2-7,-,TGCGCCAGCAGCCCGGACGGGCGTGGGGAGCAGTACTTC,CASSPDGRGEQYF
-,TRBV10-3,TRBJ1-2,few,TGTGCCATCAGTGAGCTAAGGACGGATGGCTACACCTTC,CAISELRTDGYTF
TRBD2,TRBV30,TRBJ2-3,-,TGTGCCTGGAATTTCTCTCCACTAGGGACTAGCGGAGATACGCAGTATTTT,CAWNFSPLGTSGDTQYF
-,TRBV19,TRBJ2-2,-,TGTGCCAGTATTCGCTCCGTTGGGACCGGGGAGCTGTTTTTT,CASIRSVGTGELFF
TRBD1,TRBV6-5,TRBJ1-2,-,TGTGCCAGCAGTCGTACAGGGGACGGCTACACCTTC,CASSRTGDGYTF
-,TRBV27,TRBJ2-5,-,TGTGCCCGCAAGAGGAGCGACGGCTCCCAAGAGACCCAGTACTTC,CARKRSDGSQETQYF
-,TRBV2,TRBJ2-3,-,TGTGCCAGCAGAACAGGGCTAGATACGCAGTATTTT,CASRTGLDTQYF
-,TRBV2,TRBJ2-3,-,TGTGCCAGCAGTGAGGACCCCGAACTTCGCACAGATACGCAGTATTTT,CASSEDPELRTDTQYF
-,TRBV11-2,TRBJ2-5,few,TGTGCCAGCAGCTTAGGCCGGGACGGCCAAGAGACCCAGTACTTC,CASSLGRDGQETQYF
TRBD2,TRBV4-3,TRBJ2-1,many,TGCGCCAGCAGCCAAGAGGGGGGGGGCAATGAGCAGTTCTTC,CASSQEGGGNEQFF
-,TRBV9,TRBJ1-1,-,TGTGCCAGCAGCCCTTACACGCGTACGGGGAACACTGAAGCTTTCTTT,CASSPYTRTGNTEAFF
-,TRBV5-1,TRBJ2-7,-,TGCGCCAGCAGCGAGGGACACACGCTTCCTGGCGAGCAGTACTTC,CASSEGHTLPGEQYF
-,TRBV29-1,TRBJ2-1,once,TGCAGCGCCCTCACAGGGTTGCAGTTCTTC,CSALTGLQFF
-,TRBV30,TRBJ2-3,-,TGTGCCTGGAGTATCGGGGGGCTCGCAGATACGCAGTATTTT,CAWSIGGLADTQYF
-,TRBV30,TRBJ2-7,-,TGTGCCTGGAGCTCGAACCCGTGGGGGCGGCTTGGCGAGCAGTACTTC,CAWSSNPWGRLGEQYF
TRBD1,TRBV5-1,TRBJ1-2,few,TGCGCCAGCAGGCGATCCGGGACAGCCAACTATGGCTACACCTTC,CASRRSGTANYGYTF
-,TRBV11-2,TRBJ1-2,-,TGTGCCAGCAGCTTAATCAAGACAGTAAACTATGGCTACACCTTC,CASSLIKTVNYGYTF
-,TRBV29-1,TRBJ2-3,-,TGCAGCGTTGGGCAGTATAGGGCAGATACGCAGTATTTT,CSVGQYRADTQYF
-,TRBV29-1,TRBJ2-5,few,TGCAGCGTTATAGGGCCAGGGATAGGCGAGACCCAGTACTTC,CSVIGPGIGETQYF
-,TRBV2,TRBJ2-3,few,TGTGCCAGCAGTGCAAACCCCCTGCAGGTTGATACGCAGTATTTT,CASSANPLQVDTQYF
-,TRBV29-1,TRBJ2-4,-,TGCAGCACAGCCTTGACGGTTGGAAGGGAAAACATTCAGTACTTC,CSTALTVGRENIQYF
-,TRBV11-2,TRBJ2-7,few,TGTGCCAGCAGCCTTGACAGGGAGGGCTACGAGCAGTACTTC,CASSLDREGYEQYF
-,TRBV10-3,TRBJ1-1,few,TGTGCCATCAGTGGGACAGACCGCGGCAACACTGAAGCTTTCTTT,CAISGTDRGNTEAFF
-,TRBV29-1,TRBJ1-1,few,TGCAGCGTTGACGGGGACACTGAAGCTTTCTTT,CSVDGDTEAFF
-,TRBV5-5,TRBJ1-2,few,TGTGCCAGCAGCTTGGACAATGGCTACACCTTC,CASSLDNGYTF
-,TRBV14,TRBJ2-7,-,TGTGCCAGCAGCCAGTTGCGGATGCGGGACGAGCAGTACTTC,CASSQLRMRDEQYF
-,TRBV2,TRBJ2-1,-,TGTGCCAGCACCGAAGAGGGGTACGATGAGCAGTTCTTC,CASTEEGYDEQFF
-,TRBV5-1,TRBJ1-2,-,TGCGCCAGCAGTGGACAGACGGCTAACTATGGCTACACCTTC,CASSGQTANYGYTF
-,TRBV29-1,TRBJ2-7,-,TGCAGCGTTGACTCCGACAGAACCTACGAGCAGTACTTC,CSVDSDRTYEQYF
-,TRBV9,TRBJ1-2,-,TGTGCCAGCAGCCCGGACAGCAACTATGGCTACACCTTC,CASSPDSNYGYTF
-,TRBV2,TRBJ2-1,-,TGTGCCAGCAGTGATCTTCGCTCCTACAATGAGCAGTTCTTC,CASSDLRSYNEQFF
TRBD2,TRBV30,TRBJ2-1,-,TGTGCCTGGAGTGTTCCCTATCAACTAGCGGGGGAGTACAATGAGCAGTTCTTC,CAWSVPYQLAGEYNEQFF
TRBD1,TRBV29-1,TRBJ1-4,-,TGCAGCGCCCGAACAGGGGCGGGGGAAAAACTGTTTTTT,CSARTGAGEKLFF
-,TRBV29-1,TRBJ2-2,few,TGCAGCGTTGTGACAGGTGGGGCCGGGGAGCTGTTTTTT,CSVVTGGAGELFF
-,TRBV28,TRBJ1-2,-,TGTGCCAGCAGTTTTCGTCATGGCTACACCTTC,CASSFRHGYTF
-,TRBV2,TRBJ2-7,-,TGTGCCAGCAGAGCAACCGGGACACGCTACGAGCAGTACTTC,CASRATGTRYEQYF
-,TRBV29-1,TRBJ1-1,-,TGCAGCGTTAGGCCACTTATGAACACTGAAGCTTTCTTT,CSVRPLMNTEAFF
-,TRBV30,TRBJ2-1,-,TGTGCCTGGTCCACGAACCGCGTAAACAATGAGCAGTTCTTC,CAWSTNRVNNEQFF
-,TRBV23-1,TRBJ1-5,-,TGCGCCAGCCCTCATAAGGGATGGTCCAATCAGCCCCAGCATTTT,CASPHKGWSNQPQHF
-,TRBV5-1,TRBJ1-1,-,TGCGCCAGCAGCTTAGAAGGGTTGAGGAACACTGAAGCTTTCTTT,CASSLEGLRNTEAFF
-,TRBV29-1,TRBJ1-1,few,TGCAGCGTTGAAAGGGTGGCAGGGAATGTGCGGAACACTGAAGCTTTCTTT,CSVERVAGNVRNTEAFF